Listed below are T cell receptor beta chains from one sample, sequenced in a study of cytomegalovirus exposure and HLA in healthy donors. TCRdb's copy holds only in-frame clones and misses some; the assay was immunoSEQ multiplex PCR. This sample has some 250,000 clones, with 90% found just once. Sample: PBMCs. The receptor set was obtained from a young woman in good health and CMV-seronegative. The CDR3 runs from the conserved cysteine through the conserved F or W. The order of the fields is J gene, clone size, CDR3 length, D gene, V gene, CDR3 DNA, CDR3 protein. The D gene is left open where the match is weak. Not all rows give a size; the values are once, few, many and, for expanded clones, a class.

>TRBJ1-4|.|13|TRBD1|TRBV27
TGTGCCAGCAGTCGTCAGGGGGGTGAAAAACTGTTTTTT
CASSRQGGEKLFF
>TRBJ2-1|.|16|TRBD2|TRBV9
TGTGCCAGCAGCGTTAGGTTTAGCGGGGAAGAAAATGAGCAGTTCTTC
CASSVRFSGEENEQFF
>TRBJ1-3|.|16|.|TRBV12-2
TGTGCAAGTCGCCCTGAGGACAGCCGCTCTGGAAACACCATATATTTT
CASRPEDSRSGNTIYF
>TRBJ2-2|once|14|.|TRBV28
TGTGCCAGCCGCCCTCTAGTTTACACCGGGGAGCTGTTTTTT
CASRPLVYTGELFF
>TRBJ1-2|.|15|TRBD1|TRBV7-6
TGTGCCAGCAGCTTAGGTCAGGGGGAAAGCTATGGCTACACCTTC
CASSLGQGESYGYTF
>TRBJ2-2|.|16|TRBD2|TRBV5-1
TGCGCCAGCAGCTTGGGACTAGCCGCGAACACCGGGGAGCTGTTTTTT
CASSLGLAANTGELFF
>TRBJ2-5|.|16|.|TRBV28
TGTGCCAGCAGTTTAGTCCAGGGAAGGTACCAAGAGACCCAGTACTTC
CASSLVQGRYQETQYF
>TRBJ2-1|once|14|.|TRBV5-1
TGCGCCAGCCTTGACGGGTATATAAACAATGAGCAGTTCTTC
CASLDGYINNEQFF
>TRBJ1-2|.|18|TRBD1|TRBV12-5
TGTGCTAGTGGTTTGGTACTTGGTTCGGGACAGGGGGTCTATGGCTACACCTTC
CASGLVLGSGQGVYGYTF
>TRBJ1-2|few|14|.|TRBV9
TGTGCCAGCAGCGTAGCGCGGCAGTCCTATGGCTACACCTTC
CASSVARQSYGYTF
>TRBJ2-3|.|16|TRBD2|TRBV7-3
TGTGCCAGCAGCTCCACGGGACTAGCGGGGACAGATACGCAGTATTTT
CASSSTGLAGTDTQYF
>TRBJ2-3|once|12|.|TRBV2
TGTGCCAGCACGGTGACAACAGATACGCAGTATTTT
CASTVTTDTQYF
>TRBJ2-2|.|18|.|TRBV19
TGTGCCAGTAGTATAGATTGGAGTACAGGAGCGAACACCGGGGAGCTGTTTTTT
CASSIDWSTGANTGELFF
>TRBJ2-7|.|14|TRBD2|TRBV10-1
TGCGCCACCTCGAGCGGGGGGGCGTCCTACGAGCAGTACTTC
CATSSGGASYEQYF
>TRBJ1-2|.|15|.|TRBV28
TGTGCCAGCAGTTTACCTTGGAGGCCGGGCTATGGCTACACCTTC
CASSLPWRPGYGYTF
>TRBJ1-2|.|16|.|TRBV11-2
TGTGCCAGCAGCCCAATTCCTGGCCCCTCTAACTATGGCTACACCTTC
CASSPIPGPSNYGYTF
>TRBJ2-5|.|17|TRBD1|TRBV7-9
TGTGCCAGCAGCTTAGTGATTGTGACAGGGGGCGAGGAGACCCAGTACTTC
CASSLVIVTGGEETQYF
>TRBJ1-2|.|13|.|TRBV7-9
TGTGCCAGCAGCTCCAGGTGGGACTATGGCTACACCTTC
CASSSRWDYGYTF
>TRBJ1-2|once|16|TRBD1|TRBV14
TGTGCCAGCCTTAATCCGGGACAGATCCTAGACTATGGCTACACCTTC
CASLNPGQILDYGYTF
>TRBJ2-2|.|13|.|TRBV2
TGTGCCAGCAGTGAAATAAACACCGGGGAGCTGTTTTTT
CASSEINTGELFF
>TRBJ2-1|once|16|.|TRBV5-1
TGCGCCAGCAGCTTGGCTGGAACTAGCTACGACAATGAGCAGTTCTTC
CASSLAGTSYDNEQFF
>TRBJ1-2|.|11|TRBD1|TRBV12-5
TGTGCCAGAGAGGACAGGTCTGGCTACACCTTC
CAREDRSGYTF
>TRBJ1-1|.|13|.|TRBV6-5
TGTGCCAGCAGTTACTCAGGACACCCTGAAGCTTTCTTT
CASSYSGHPEAFF
>TRBJ2-7|.|15|TRBD1|TRBV28
TGTGCCAGCAGTCTCTCATTCGGACAGGGCCACGAGCAGTACTTC
CASSLSFGQGHEQYF
>TRBJ2-2|.|14|TRBD1|TRBV6-4
TGTGCCAGCAGTGAAGGGACAGCAACCGGGGAGCTGTTTTTT
CASSEGTATGELFF
>TRBJ2-4|.|16|.|TRBV28
TGTGCCAGCAATGCTTGGGAGACCGTAGCCAAAAACATTCAGTACTTC
CASNAWETVAKNIQYF
>TRBJ1-2|.|15|.|TRBV6-5
TGTGCCAGCAGTTACTTGGCAGGAACTAACTATGGCTACACCTTC
CASSYLAGTNYGYTF